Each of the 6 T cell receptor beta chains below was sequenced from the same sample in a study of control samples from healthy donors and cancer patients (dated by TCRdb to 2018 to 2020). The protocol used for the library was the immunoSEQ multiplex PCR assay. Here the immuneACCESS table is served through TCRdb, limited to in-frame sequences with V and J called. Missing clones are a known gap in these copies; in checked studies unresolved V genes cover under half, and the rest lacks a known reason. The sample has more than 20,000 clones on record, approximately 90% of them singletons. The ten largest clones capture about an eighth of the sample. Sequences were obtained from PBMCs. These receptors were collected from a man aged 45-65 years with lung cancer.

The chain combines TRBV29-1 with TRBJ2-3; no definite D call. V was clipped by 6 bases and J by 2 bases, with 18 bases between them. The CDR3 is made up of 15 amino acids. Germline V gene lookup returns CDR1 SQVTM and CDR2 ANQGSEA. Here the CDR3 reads CSVPPQEYFTDTQYF. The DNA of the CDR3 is TGCAGCGTCCCCCCCCAGGAGTATTTCACAGATACGCAGTATTTT.

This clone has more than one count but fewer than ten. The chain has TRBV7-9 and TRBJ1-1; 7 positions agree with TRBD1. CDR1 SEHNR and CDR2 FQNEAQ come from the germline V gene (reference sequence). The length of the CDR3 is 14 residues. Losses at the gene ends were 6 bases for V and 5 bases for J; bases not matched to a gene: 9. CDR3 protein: CASRADRVWTEAFF. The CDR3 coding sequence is TGTGCCAGCAGGGCCGACAGGGTCTGGACTGAAGCTTTCTTT.

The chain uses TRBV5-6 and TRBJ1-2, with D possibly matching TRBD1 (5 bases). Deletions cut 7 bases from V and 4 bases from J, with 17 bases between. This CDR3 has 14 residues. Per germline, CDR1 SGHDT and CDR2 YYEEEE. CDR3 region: CASLQSFGTYGYTF. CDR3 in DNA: TGTGCCAGCCTCCAGTCGTTTGGGACCTATGGCTACACCTTC. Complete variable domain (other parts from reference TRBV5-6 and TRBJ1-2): DAGVTQSPTHLIKTRGQQVTLRCSPKSGHDTVSWYQQALGQGPQFIFQYYEEEERQRGNFPDRFSGHQFPNYSSELNVNALLLGDSALYLCASLQSFGTYGYTFGSGTRLTVV.

The CDR3 DNA follows: TGTGCCAGCAGCTTGGTAGGGGGGACTGAAGCTTTCTTT. Encoded protein: CASSLVGGTEAFF. This sequence joins TRBV11-2 and TRBJ1-1; D perhaps matches TRBD1 (6 bases). The CDR3 sequence is 13 residues long. The germline V gene encodes CDR1 SGHAT and CDR2 FQNNGV. V lost 3 bases and J 5 bases, leaving 10 bases between the germline ends. The complete variable domain, with remaining parts taken from reference TRBV11-2 and TRBJ1-1, reads EAGVAQSPRYKIIEKRQSVAFWCNPISGHATLYWYQQILGQGPKLLIQFQNNGVVDDSQLPKDRFSAERLKGVDSTLKIQPAKLEDSAVYLCASSLVGGTEAFFGQGTRLTVV.

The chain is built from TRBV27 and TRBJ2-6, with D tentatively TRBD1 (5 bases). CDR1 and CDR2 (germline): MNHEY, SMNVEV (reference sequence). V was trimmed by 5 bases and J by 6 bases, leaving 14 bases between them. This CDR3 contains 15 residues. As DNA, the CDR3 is TGTGCCAGCAGTCAACAGGCCCTCAAGGCCAACGTCCTGACTTTC. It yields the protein CASSQQALKANVLTF.

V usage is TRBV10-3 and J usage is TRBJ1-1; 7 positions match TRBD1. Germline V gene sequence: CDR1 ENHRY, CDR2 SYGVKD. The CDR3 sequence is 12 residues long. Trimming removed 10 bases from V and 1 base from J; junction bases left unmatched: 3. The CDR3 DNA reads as TGTGCCAGCTGGACAGGGAACACTGAAGCTTTCTTT. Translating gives CASWTGNTEAFF.